This T cell receptor (beta chain) emerged from a study of blood T cell repertoires in COVID-19. Study overall: Samples representing acute and convalescent COVID-19 were sourced from the United States, Italy and Spain. T cells, B-cell-depleted T cells, or PBMCs provided the cDNA or gDNA that served as material.

The ends were cut back, 0 bases at V and 3 bases at J, with 13 bases in the middle. CDR3 length: 15 amino acids. Germline CDR1 reads SGHDT; CDR2 reads YYEEEE. Original handling: The assay estimated nucleated cells by amplifying reference gene primers. Libraries were prepared by immunoSEQ multiplex PCR; TCRdb keeps only in-frame clonotypes and omits some of them. V and J calls plus clone size are reproduced from that table; the DNA served to infer D and trimming. The sample lists fewer than 350,000 clones; around 89% were seen once. Two negative PCRs, clearance, or symptom resolution were required of recovered Cohort 3 donors. The sample holds one count of this clone.

The sequence was obtained from a woman aged 40-49 years who had recovered from COVID-19. Sequencing input: PBMCs or T cells enriched from blood (not recorded which). The rearrangement uses TRBV5-6 and TRBJ2-7; a weak D match, TRBD2 (5 bases). CDR3 DNA sequence: TGTGCCAGCAGCTTGGTGGGTGACTACTACTACGAGCAGTACTTC. Protein: CASSLVGDYYYEQYF.